This T cell receptor (beta chain) was captured by sequencing in a study of radiation and T cells in renal cell carcinoma. Study in general: Nephrectomy followed 15 Gy stereotactic body radiation by 4 weeks.

Libraries were prepared by immunoSEQ multiplex PCR; TCRdb keeps only in-frame clonotypes and omits some of them. Here the sample spans around 80,000 clones, 82% being singletons. Germline V gene sequence: CDR1 SGHTA, CDR2 FQGTGA. The CDR3 covers 13 residues. Trimming stripped 0 bases from V and 7 bases from J, with 10 bases between. The sample's time point: blood 2 weeks post-SBRT. Treatment reported: 15 Gy SBRT to primary tumor, nephrectomy 4 weeks later. The patient's renal cell carcinoma had clear cell pathology. The V call is TRBV7-3, the J call TRBJ2-7; no definite D call. The source material was blood, sampled from a patient whose treatment included radiotherapy and nephrectomy. The sequence derives from a man aged 60 to 69 with renal cell carcinoma. CDR3 amino acids: CASSLTWAREQYF. CDR3 DNA: TGTGCCAGCAGCTTAACCTGGGCCCGGGAGCAGTACTTC.